The 22 T cell receptor beta chains presented below share a single source sample, sequenced in a study of T cells in tumors after PD-1 blockade. Sequencing was performed with immunoSEQ multiplex PCR; in TCRdb, only in-frame clones are kept and a portion is missing. Of about 63,000 clones listed, 74% are singletons. The specimen was PBMCs, collected after anti-PD-1 treatment. Receptor source: a human donor with basal cell carcinoma.

V gene TRBV5-4 combines with J gene TRBJ2-2; 7 nucleotides match TRBD1. The CDR3 loop spans 15 amino acids. Germline CDR1 SGHNT, CDR2 YYREEE (reference sequence). V shed 4 bases and J 0 bases; nucleotides not matched to a gene: 3. The CDR3 DNA is TGTGCCAGCAGCCTTGACAGGGCGAACACCGGGGAGCTGTTTTTT. Translating it yields CASSLDRANTGELFF.

This clone was seen a single time. The J gene is TRBJ2-4, the V gene TRBV3-1 (or the pseudogene TRBV3-2), with D tentatively TRBD1 (5 bases). V lost 0 bases to trimming and J lost 0 bases, with 12 bases between them. CDR3 size: 17 residues. Germline V CDR1 and CDR2: LGHDT, YNNKEL (reference sequence). Written as DNA, the CDR3 is TGTGCCAGCAGCCAAGAGCAGGGTCACCTAGCCAAAAACATTCAGTACTTC. This codes for CASSQEQGHLAKNIQYF.

The chain has TRBV7-8 and TRBJ2-7; D gene ambiguous. The CDR3 sequence is 10 residues long. V lost 2 bases to trimming and J lost 6 bases, with 2 bases between them. Germline V gives CDR1 SGHVS, CDR2 FQNEAQ. As DNA, the CDR3 is TGTGCCAGCAGCTTAAGCGAGCAGTACTTC. This codes for CASSLSEQYF.

This clone has only one observation. This sequence joins TRBV5-1 and TRBJ2-7, with D perhaps given as TRBD1 or TRBD2 (5 bases each). Trimming took 5 bases from V and 0 from J, leaving 12 bases between them. Germline lookup yields CDR1 SGHRS and CDR2 YFSETQ. The CDR3 covers 14 residues. CDR3 sequence reads: CASSYQGDSYEQYF. Written as DNA, the CDR3 is TGCGCCAGCAGTTATCAGGGAGACTCCTACGAGCAGTACTTC.

The chain is built from TRBV7-6 and TRBJ2-1; 9 positions match TRBD2. The V and J ends lost 1 base and 7 bases, in that order; junction bases with no gene match: 5. From germline, CDR1 is SGHVS and CDR2 FNYEAQ. The CDR3 spans 15 residues. The CDR3, as DNA: TGTGCCAGCAGCTTAGGCGGGGGGGCCAGTAATGAGCAGTTCTTC. It translates to CASSLGGGASNEQFF.

This clone has only a few counts. V usage is TRBV28 and J usage is TRBJ1-4, with 7 nucleotides matching TRBD1. The length of the CDR3 is 17 residues. The germline V gene has CDR1 MDHEN and CDR2 SYDVKM. J was trimmed by 0 bases and V by 0 bases; bases with no gene match: 4. CDR3 DNA: TGTGCCAGCAGTTTATGGGGACAGAGCGCAACTAATGAAAAACTGTTTTTT. This sequence encodes CASSLWGQSATNEKLFF.

The chain recombines TRBV7-2 with TRBJ2-3, with 7 bases lining up with TRBD1. This CDR3 comprises 14 residues. V was clipped by 3 bases and J by 2 bases; unmatched bases: 2. Germline V gene sequence: CDR1 SGHTA, CDR2 FQGNSA. Here the CDR3 DNA reads TGTGCCAGCAGCTTCGGACAGGCCACAGATACGCAGTATTTT. Translating gives CASSFGQATDTQYF.

The chain uses TRBV25-1 and TRBJ1-6; a possible D gene is TRBD1 (6 bases). Trimming stripped 1 base from V and 10 bases from J, with 11 bases between. The CDR3 sequence is 14 residues long. Germline CDR1 and CDR2: MGHDK and SYGVNS. CDR3 nucleotides: TGTGCCAGCAGTGAATCCCAGGGGAGGTCACCCCTCCACTTT. Translating it yields CASSESQGRSPLHF.

The chain couples TRBV2 to TRBJ2-7, with 7 bases lining up with TRBD1. V lost 7 bases to trimming and J lost 4 bases; unmatched junction nucleotides: 10. The germline V gene has CDR1 SNHLY and CDR2 FYNNEI. This CDR3 has 14 amino acids. The DNA of the CDR3 is TGTGCCAGCACCCCCGACAGGGTGGGGTACGAGCAGTACTTC. Amino acids: CASTPDRVGYEQYF.

The CDR3 here is CASSLPRVPDTQYF. DNA for the CDR3: TGTGCCAGCAGCTTACCCAGGGTCCCAGATACGCAGTATTTT. This rearrangement joins TRBV7-2 to TRBJ2-3, with a tentative D call TRBD1 (5 bases). Deletions cut 2 bases from V and 4 bases from J, with 10 bases between. The germline gives CDR1 SGHTA, CDR2 FQGNSA. The CDR3 is 14 residues long.

This clone was recorded only once. This chain links TRBV25-1 with TRBJ2-7; D not resolved. The CDR3 runs 11 residues. Germline CDR1 and CDR2: MGHDK and SYGVNS. V dropped 0 bases and J dropped 5 bases, with 2 bases sitting between them. The CDR3 region has the DNA TGTGCCAGCAGTGAATATAACGAGCAGTACTTC. It codes for CASSEYNEQYF.

J is TRBJ1-3 and V is TRBV7-9; D ambiguous. The CDR3 extends over 17 amino acids. The germline V gene has CDR1 SEHNR and CDR2 FQNEAQ (reference sequence). V was clipped by 2 bases and J by 0 bases, with 14 bases between them. DNA for the CDR3: TGTGCCAGCAGCTTAATTTCGGGGTCTATCTCTGGAAACACCATATATTTT. It specifies CASSLISGSISGNTIYF.

This clone showed up just once. This chain joins TRBV5-5 and TRBJ1-1; 8 bases line up with TRBD1. J lost 3 bases, V lost 1 base, and 5 bases had no gene match. Germline V gene lookup returns CDR1 SGHKS and CDR2 YYEKEE (reference sequence). The CDR3 length is 15 residues. In nucleotides, the CDR3 is TGTGCCAGCAGCTTGCGGACAGGGTTGGACACTGAAGCTTTCTTT. Amino acids: CASSLRTGLDTEAFF.

The gene calls are TRBV12-5 and TRBJ2-1; 12 bases map to TRBD2. CDR1 and CDR2 from the germline V gene are LGHNT and FRNRAP. Germline trimming cut 0 bases from V and 3 bases from J; bases unmatched to any gene: 6. CDR3 length: 18 amino acids. CDR3 loop: CASGLVISGLAGYNEQFF. CDR3 coding DNA: TGTGCTAGTGGTTTGGTAATCTCGGGACTAGCGGGCTACAATGAGCAGTTCTTC.

This chain links TRBV5-1 with TRBJ1-2, with D possibly being TRBD1 (6 bases). The length of the CDR3 is 15 residues. Germline V gene lookup returns CDR1 SGHRS and CDR2 YFSETQ. Trimming stripped 4 bases from V and 6 bases from J, with 19 bases between. The CDR3 nucleotides are TGCGCCAGCAGCCCACTAGCGACAGGTTTGAATGGCTACACCTTC. Its protein is CASSPLATGLNGYTF.

This chain connects TRBV5-4 to TRBJ2-2; D is tentatively TRBD1 or TRBD2 (6 bases each). Trimming took off 4 bases at V and 4 bases at J, with 20 bases between the two ends. The germline CDR1 and CDR2 sequences are SGHNT and YYREEE (reference sequence). The CDR3 is 17 residues long. CDR3 protein: CASSLASPGAGTGELFF. Here the CDR3 DNA reads TGTGCCAGCAGCCTGGCGTCCCCGGGGGCGGGCACCGGGGAGCTGTTTTTT.

This chain uses TRBV5-1 with TRBJ1-2; the D gene is possibly TRBD1 (6 bases). V gave up 0 bases and J gave up 7 bases, with 13 bases separating them. This CDR3 spans 14 amino acids. CDR1 and CDR2 (germline): SGHRS, YFSETQ. CDR3 sequence (DNA): TGCGCCAGCAGCTTGGATCGGGGGGCGGTTGGCTACACCTTC. The encoded protein is CASSLDRGAVGYTF.

This clone was seen a handful of times. The chain employs TRBV27 and TRBJ1-6; 9 bases match TRBD1. This CDR3 contains 16 residues. V trimming: 6 bases; J trimming: 11 bases; junction bases outside the gene matches: 14. CDR1 and CDR2 from the germline V gene are MNHEY and SMNVEV (reference sequence). Here the CDR3 reads CASSTGSGTGSPPLHF. CDR3 nucleotides: TGTGCCAGCAGCACGGGATCCGGGACAGGGTCTCCACCCCTCCACTTT.

V is TRBV2 and J is TRBJ2-5; the D is unclear. Germline V gene sequence: CDR1 SNHLY, CDR2 FYNNEI. Trimming took 4 bases from V and 2 from J, leaving 2 bases between them. This CDR3 is 11 amino acids long. CDR3: CASSVQETQYF. CDR3 nucleotides: TGTGCCAGCAGTGTTCAAGAGACCCAGTACTTC.

The chain carries TRBV7-9 and TRBJ1-2, with D hard to call. Germline V lookup: CDR1 SEHNR, CDR2 FQNEAQ (reference sequence). Trimming cost V 1 base and J 4 bases, with 7 bases left between them. The CDR3 contains 13 residues. CDR3 bases: TGTGCCAGCAGCTTAGGGCAGATCTATGGCTACACCTTC. Translating it yields CASSLGQIYGYTF.

The rearrangement links TRBV30 to TRBJ2-3, with TRBD1 as a possible D gene (6 bases). The germline V and J ends were trimmed by 7 bases and 6 bases, with 20 bases remaining between them. Germline values: CDR1 GTSNPN, CDR2 SVGIG (reference sequence). The CDR3 is 14 residues long. The CDR3 here is CASAGTRRSDTQYF. The DNA of the CDR3 is TGTGCCTCGGCCGGGACAAGGAGGTCTGATACGCAGTATTTT.

This chain connects TRBV6-5 to TRBJ2-7, with D possibly being TRBD1 (6 bases). V was shortened by 8 bases and J by 7 bases, with 24 bases between the two germline ends. From germline, CDR1 is MNHEY and CDR2 SVGAGI. This CDR3 spans 15 amino acids. CDR3 coding DNA: TGTGCCAGCGTCCCTTTCAGGGGAGACGTCAAGGAGCAGTACTTC. This gives the protein CASVPFRGDVKEQYF.